This is a list of T cell receptor beta chains from one sample in a study of cytomegalovirus exposure and HLA in healthy donors. The protocol was immunoSEQ multiplex PCR, while the TCRdb copy is restricted to in-frame clones and leaves out a portion. The data show 100,000 to 150,000 clones, 77% seen once. Sequencing used PBMCs. Source of these receptors: a male donor in good health and CMV-seropositive. Both conserved end residues are part of each CDR3. A D gene is named only where the DNA matches it firmly. Size is stated for part of the rows, as once, few or many counts, or as a class when the clone is expanded.

j_call: TRBJ2-7; v_call: TRBV6-5; cdr3_length: 14; clone_size: few; d_call: NA; cdr3_aa: CATLDAGLAYEQYF; cdr3_nt: TGTGCCACCCTTGACGCGGGGCTAGCCTACGAGCAGTACTTC
j_call: TRBJ2-2; v_call: TRBV7-9; cdr3_length: 15; clone_size: NA; d_call: NA; cdr3_aa: CASSPFLPGSGELFF; cdr3_nt: TGTGCCAGCAGCCCCTTTTTACCGGGGAGCGGGGAGCTGTTTTTT
j_call: TRBJ2-2; v_call: TRBV5-4; cdr3_length: 16; clone_size: NA; d_call: TRBD1; cdr3_aa: CASSPGSRGRTGELFF; cdr3_nt: TGTGCCAGCAGCCCGGGAAGCAGGGGGCGAACCGGGGAGCTGTTTTTT
j_call: TRBJ2-3; v_call: TRBV4-1; cdr3_length: 18; clone_size: NA; d_call: NA; cdr3_aa: CASSRSPAGGAGGDTQYF; cdr3_nt: TGCGCCAGCAGCCGAAGCCCAGCAGGGGGAGCCGGGGGAGATACGCAGTATTTT
j_call: TRBJ2-3; v_call: TRBV28; cdr3_length: 15; clone_size: NA; d_call: NA; cdr3_aa: CASSAGQRSTDTQYF; cdr3_nt: TGTGCCAGCAGCGCGGGACAGAGGAGCACAGATACGCAGTATTTT
j_call: TRBJ2-3; v_call: TRBV29-1; cdr3_length: 14; clone_size: NA; d_call: TRBD1; cdr3_aa: CSAHQGDSTDTQYF; cdr3_nt: TGCAGCGCCCACCAGGGGGATAGCACAGATACGCAGTATTTT
j_call: TRBJ1-2; v_call: TRBV7-9; cdr3_length: 15; clone_size: NA; d_call: TRBD1; cdr3_aa: CASSLGQGPGYGYTF; cdr3_nt: TGTGCCAGCAGCTTGGGACAGGGGCCGGGCTATGGCTACACCTTC
j_call: TRBJ2-7; v_call: TRBV7-6; cdr3_length: 15; clone_size: NA; d_call: TRBD2; cdr3_aa: CASSLAAGGPYEQYF; cdr3_nt: TGTGCCAGCAGCTTGGCGGCGGGAGGGCCCTACGAGCAGTACTTC
j_call: TRBJ1-5; v_call: TRBV6-5; cdr3_length: 13; clone_size: NA; d_call: NA; cdr3_aa: CASSYNSNQPQHF; cdr3_nt: TGTGCCAGCAGCTATAATAGCAATCAGCCCCAGCATTTT
j_call: TRBJ1-2; v_call: TRBV30; cdr3_length: 12; clone_size: once; d_call: NA; cdr3_aa: CAWSGDSYGYTF; cdr3_nt: TGTGCCTGGAGTGGCGACAGCTATGGCTACACCTTC
j_call: TRBJ2-5; v_call: TRBV2; cdr3_length: 19; clone_size: NA; d_call: TRBD2; cdr3_aa: CASSEWLASGRGIKETQYF; cdr3_nt: TGTGCCAGCAGTGAATGGCTGGCTAGCGGGAGGGGAATTAAAGAGACCCAGTACTTC
j_call: TRBJ1-4; v_call: TRBV5-1; cdr3_length: 13; clone_size: NA; d_call: NA; cdr3_aa: CASRTAPNEKLFF; cdr3_nt: TGCGCCAGCCGCACAGCCCCTAATGAAAAACTGTTTTTT
j_call: TRBJ2-7; v_call: TRBV6-5; cdr3_length: 14; clone_size: NA; d_call: NA; cdr3_aa: CASSKTPGDYEQYF; cdr3_nt: TGTGCCAGCAGTAAAACGCCAGGGGACTACGAGCAGTACTTC
j_call: TRBJ2-5; v_call: TRBV7-2; cdr3_length: 13; clone_size: NA; d_call: NA; cdr3_aa: CASSMRQRQTQYF; cdr3_nt: TGTGCCAGCAGCATGAGACAGAGGCAGACCCAGTACTTC
j_call: TRBJ2-5; v_call: TRBV9; cdr3_length: 16; clone_size: NA; d_call: TRBD1; cdr3_aa: CASNTGTGGDGETQYF; cdr3_nt: TGTGCCAGCAATACCGGGACAGGGGGCGATGGAGAGACCCAGTACTTC